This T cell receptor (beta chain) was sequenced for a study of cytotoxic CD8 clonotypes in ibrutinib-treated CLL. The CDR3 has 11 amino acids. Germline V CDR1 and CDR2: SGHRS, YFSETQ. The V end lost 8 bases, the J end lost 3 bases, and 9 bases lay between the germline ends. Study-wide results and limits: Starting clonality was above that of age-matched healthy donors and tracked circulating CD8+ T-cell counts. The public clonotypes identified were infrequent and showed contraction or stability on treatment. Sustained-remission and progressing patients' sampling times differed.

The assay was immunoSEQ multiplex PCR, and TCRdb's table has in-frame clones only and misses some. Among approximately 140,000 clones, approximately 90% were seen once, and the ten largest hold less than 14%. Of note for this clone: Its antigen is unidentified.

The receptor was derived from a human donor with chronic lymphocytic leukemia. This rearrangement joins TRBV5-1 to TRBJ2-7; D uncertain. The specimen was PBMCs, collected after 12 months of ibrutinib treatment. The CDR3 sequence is CASRQNYEQYF. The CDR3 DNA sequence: TGCGCCAGTCGGCAGAACTACGAGCAGTACTTC.